This T cell receptor beta chain was captured by sequencing in a study of radiotherapy plus CTLA-4 blockade in lung cancer. Data came from immunoSEQ multiplex PCR; TCRdb stores just in-frame clones and leaves some out. This table has about 95,000 clones, roughly four fifths appearing once. This clone has more than one count but fewer than ten. This clonotype originated in a human donor with non-small cell lung cancer who had stable disease on radiotherapy plus ipilimumab. Sequenced material: peripheral blood, taken from a patient treated with radiotherapy plus ipilimumab.

The CDR3 nucleotides are TGTGCCAGCAGAGTTTACAGGGAAGCAGATACGCAGTATTTT. It encodes CASRVYREADTQYF. The chain is built from TRBV6-5 and TRBJ2-3; D possibly corresponds to TRBD1 (6 bases). The CDR3 contains 14 residues. Trimming took 6 bases from V and 4 from J, leaving 14 bases between them. Germline V gene lookup returns CDR1 MNHEY and CDR2 SVGAGI.